This T cell receptor beta chain comes out of a study of radiotherapy plus CTLA-4 blockade in lung cancer. General study findings and limits: Dynamics of early blood T cell clones, together with interferon-beta, were reportedly the best predictors of response.

Some clones are missing from TCRdb's copy, which holds only in-frame ones; the method was immunoSEQ multiplex PCR. The sample yields some 110,000 clones, around 85% seen once. On this clone itself: Antigen: not known.

The CDR3 has 16 residues. V gave up 5 bases and J gave up 4 bases, with 18 bases separating them. Germline loops: CDR1 SGHKS, CDR2 YYEKEE (reference sequence). The material sequenced was peripheral blood, taken from a patient treated with radiotherapy plus ipilimumab. This receptor was identified in a human donor with non-small cell lung cancer that progressed on radiotherapy plus ipilimumab. Some clones in this sample may be carry-over from other donors' samples. The chain recombines TRBV5-5 with TRBJ2-2; D is perhaps TRBD2 (5 bases). The CDR3 coding sequence is TGTGCCAGCAGTGGACGGGGATGGGTTCCCACCGGGGAGCTGTTTTTT. Protein sequence: CASSGRGWVPTGELFF.